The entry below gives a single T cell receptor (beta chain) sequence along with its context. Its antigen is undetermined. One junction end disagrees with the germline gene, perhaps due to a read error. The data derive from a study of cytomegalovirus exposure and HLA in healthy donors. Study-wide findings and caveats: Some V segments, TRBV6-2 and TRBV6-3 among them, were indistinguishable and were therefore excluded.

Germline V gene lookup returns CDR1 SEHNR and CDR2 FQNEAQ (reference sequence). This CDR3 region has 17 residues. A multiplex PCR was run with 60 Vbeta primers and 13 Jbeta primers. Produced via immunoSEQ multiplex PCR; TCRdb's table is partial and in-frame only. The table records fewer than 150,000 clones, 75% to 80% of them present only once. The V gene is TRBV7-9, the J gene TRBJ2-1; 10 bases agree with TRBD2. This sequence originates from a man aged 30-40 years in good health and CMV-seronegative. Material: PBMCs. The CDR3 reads CSSSRGLATLSYNEQFF. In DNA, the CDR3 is TGTTCCAGCAGCCGGGGACTAGCGACACTCTCCTACAATGAGCAGTTCTTC.